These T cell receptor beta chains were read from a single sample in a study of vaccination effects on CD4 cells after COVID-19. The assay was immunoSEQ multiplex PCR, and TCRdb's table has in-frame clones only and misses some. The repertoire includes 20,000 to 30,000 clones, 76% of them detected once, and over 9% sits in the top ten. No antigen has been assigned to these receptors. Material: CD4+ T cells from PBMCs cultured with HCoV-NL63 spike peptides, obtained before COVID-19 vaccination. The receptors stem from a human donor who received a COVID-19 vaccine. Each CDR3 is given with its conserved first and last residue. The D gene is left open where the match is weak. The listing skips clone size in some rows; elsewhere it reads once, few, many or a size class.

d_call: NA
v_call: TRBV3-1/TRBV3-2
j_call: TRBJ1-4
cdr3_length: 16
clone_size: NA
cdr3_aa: CASSQGGMTANEKLFF
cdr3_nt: TGTGCCAGCAGCCAAGGTGGGATGACAGCTAATGAAAAACTGTTTTTT

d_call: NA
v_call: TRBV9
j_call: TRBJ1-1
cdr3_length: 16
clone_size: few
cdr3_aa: CASSPQSPQMNTEAFF
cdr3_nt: TGTGCCAGCAGCCCCCAAAGCCCCCAGATGAACACTGAAGCTTTCTTT

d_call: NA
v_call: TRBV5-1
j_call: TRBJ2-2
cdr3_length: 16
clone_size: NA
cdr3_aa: CASSWADSLFTGELFF
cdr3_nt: TGCGCCAGCAGCTGGGCAGACAGCTTATTCACCGGGGAGCTGTTTTTT

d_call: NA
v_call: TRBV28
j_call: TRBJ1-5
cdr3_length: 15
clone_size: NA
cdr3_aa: CASSFRRDGDQPQHF
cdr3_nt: TGTGCCAGCAGTTTCCGACGGGACGGGGATCAGCCCCAGCATTTT

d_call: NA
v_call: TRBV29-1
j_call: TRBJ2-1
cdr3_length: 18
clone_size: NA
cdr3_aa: CSVEGSRGSLSSYNEQFF
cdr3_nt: TGCAGCGTTGAAGGAAGTAGGGGCAGCCTCAGCTCCTACAATGAGCAGTTCTTC

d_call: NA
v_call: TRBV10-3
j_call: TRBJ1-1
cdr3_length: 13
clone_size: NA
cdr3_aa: CAISPGGEAEAFF
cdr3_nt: TGTGCCATCAGTCCCGGGGGCGAAGCTGAAGCTTTCTTT

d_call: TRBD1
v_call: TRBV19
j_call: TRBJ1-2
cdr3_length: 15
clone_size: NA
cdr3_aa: CASSTRDSANYGYTF
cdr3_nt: TGTGCCAGTAGTACCCGGGACAGCGCTAACTATGGCTACACCTTC

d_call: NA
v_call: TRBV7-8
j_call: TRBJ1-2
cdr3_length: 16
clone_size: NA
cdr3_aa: CASSSGAPHLNYGYTF
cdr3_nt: TGTGCCAGCAGCTCGGGGGCTCCGCACTTAAACTATGGCTACACCTTC

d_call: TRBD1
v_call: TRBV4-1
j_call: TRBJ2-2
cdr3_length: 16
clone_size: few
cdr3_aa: CASVRDRGLNTGELFF
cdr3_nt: TGCGCCAGCGTCCGGGACAGGGGTCTCAACACCGGGGAGCTGTTTTTT

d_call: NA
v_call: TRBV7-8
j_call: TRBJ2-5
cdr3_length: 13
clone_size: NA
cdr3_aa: CASRIRWGETQYF
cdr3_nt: TGTGCCAGCAGGATACGGTGGGGGGAGACCCAGTACTTC

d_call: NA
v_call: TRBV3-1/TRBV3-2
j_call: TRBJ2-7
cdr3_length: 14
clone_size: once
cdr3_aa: CASSLNDRSYEQYF
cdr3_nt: TGTGCCAGCAGCCTCAACGACAGGAGCTACGAGCAGTACTTC

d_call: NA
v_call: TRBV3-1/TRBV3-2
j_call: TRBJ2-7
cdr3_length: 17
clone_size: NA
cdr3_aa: CASSQDPLAGRSYEQYF
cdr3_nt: TGTGCCAGCAGCCAAGACCCTCTAGCTGGGCGATCCTACGAGCAGTACTTC

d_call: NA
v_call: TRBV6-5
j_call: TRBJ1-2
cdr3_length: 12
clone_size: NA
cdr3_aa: CASRKINYGYTF
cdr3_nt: TGTGCCAGCAGAAAGATTAACTATGGCTACACCTTC

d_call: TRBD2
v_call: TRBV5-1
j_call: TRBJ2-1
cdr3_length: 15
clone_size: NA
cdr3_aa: CASILSLAGASEQFF
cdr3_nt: TGCGCCAGCATATTATCACTAGCGGGAGCTTCTGAGCAGTTCTTC

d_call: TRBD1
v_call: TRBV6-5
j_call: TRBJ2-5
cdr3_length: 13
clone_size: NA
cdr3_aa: CASSSGGTRTQYF
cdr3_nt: TGTGCCAGCAGTTCAGGGGGTACTAGGACCCAGTACTTC

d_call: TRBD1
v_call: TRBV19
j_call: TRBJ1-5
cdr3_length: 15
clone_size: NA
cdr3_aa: CASSDRGQGNQPQHF
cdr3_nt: TGTGCCAGTAGTGACAGGGGGCAGGGCAATCAGCCCCAGCATTTT

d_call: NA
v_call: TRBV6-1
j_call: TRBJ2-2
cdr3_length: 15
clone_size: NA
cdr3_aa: CASSEGAGNTGELFF
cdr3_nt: TGTGCCAGCAGTGAAGGGGCAGGGAACACCGGGGAGCTGTTTTTT

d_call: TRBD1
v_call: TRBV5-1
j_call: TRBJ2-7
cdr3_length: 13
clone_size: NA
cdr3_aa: CASSGTGAYEQYF
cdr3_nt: TGCGCCAGCAGCGGGACAGGGGCCTACGAGCAGTACTTC

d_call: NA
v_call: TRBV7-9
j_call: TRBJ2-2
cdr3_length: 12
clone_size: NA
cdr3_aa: CASSPSTGELFF
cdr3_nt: TGTGCCAGCAGCCCCTCGACCGGGGAGCTGTTTTTT

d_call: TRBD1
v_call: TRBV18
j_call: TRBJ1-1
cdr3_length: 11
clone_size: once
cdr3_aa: CASSRQGEAFF
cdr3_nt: TGTGCCAGCTCAAGACAGGGGGAAGCTTTCTTT

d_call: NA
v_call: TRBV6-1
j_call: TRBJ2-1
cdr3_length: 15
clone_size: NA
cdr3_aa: CASSEALITGGEQFF
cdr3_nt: TGTGCCAGCAGTGAAGCGCTGATAACCGGCGGCGAGCAGTTCTTC

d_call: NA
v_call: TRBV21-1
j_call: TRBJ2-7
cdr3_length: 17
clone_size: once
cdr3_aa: CASSKRGIGTGSHEQYF
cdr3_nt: TGTGCCAGCAGCAAACGAGGTATCGGGACAGGGTCCCACGAGCAGTACTTC

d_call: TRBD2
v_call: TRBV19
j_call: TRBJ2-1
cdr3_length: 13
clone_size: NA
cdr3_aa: CASASGFSNEQFF
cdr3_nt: TGTGCCAGTGCTAGCGGGTTCAGCAATGAGCAGTTCTTC

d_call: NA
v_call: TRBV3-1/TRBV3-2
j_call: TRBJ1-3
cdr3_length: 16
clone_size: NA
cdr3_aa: CASSQVTLSSGNTIYF
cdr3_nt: TGTGCCAGCAGCCAGGTGACACTGAGCTCTGGAAACACCATATATTTT

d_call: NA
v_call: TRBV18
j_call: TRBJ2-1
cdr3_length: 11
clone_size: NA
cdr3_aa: CASSPGLKQFF
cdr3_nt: TGTGCCAGCTCACCAGGCCTAAAGCAGTTCTTC

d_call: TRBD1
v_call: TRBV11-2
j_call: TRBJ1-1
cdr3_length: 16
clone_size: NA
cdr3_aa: CASSLVQGAMNTEAFF
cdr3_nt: TGTGCCAGCAGCTTAGTACAGGGGGCAATGAACACTGAAGCTTTCTTT

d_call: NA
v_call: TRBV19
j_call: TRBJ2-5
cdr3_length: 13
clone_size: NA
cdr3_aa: CASRFDYQETQYF
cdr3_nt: TGTGCCAGTAGGTTTGACTACCAAGAGACCCAGTACTTC

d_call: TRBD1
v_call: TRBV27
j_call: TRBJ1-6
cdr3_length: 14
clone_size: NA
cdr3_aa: CASSYRGLRSPLHF
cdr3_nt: TGTGCCAGCAGTTACAGGGGGCTGAGATCACCCCTCCACTTT

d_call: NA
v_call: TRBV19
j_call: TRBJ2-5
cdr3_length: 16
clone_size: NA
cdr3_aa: CASSIDLYGQQETQYF
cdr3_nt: TGTGCCAGTAGTATAGATCTATACGGGCAGCAAGAGACCCAGTACTTC

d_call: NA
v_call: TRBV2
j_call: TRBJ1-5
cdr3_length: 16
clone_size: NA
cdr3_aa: CASGLASTYSNQPQHF
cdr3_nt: TGTGCCAGCGGGTTAGCTTCTACTTATAGCAATCAGCCCCAGCATTTT

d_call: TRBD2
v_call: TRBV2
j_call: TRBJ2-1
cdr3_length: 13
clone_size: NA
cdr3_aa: CASQTSGRNEQFF
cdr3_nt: TGTGCCAGCCAGACTAGCGGGAGAAATGAGCAGTTCTTC

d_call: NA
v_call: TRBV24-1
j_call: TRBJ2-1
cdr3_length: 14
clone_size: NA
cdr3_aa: CATSDSIELSEQFF
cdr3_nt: TGTGCCACCAGTGATTCTATCGAACTGAGTGAGCAGTTCTTC

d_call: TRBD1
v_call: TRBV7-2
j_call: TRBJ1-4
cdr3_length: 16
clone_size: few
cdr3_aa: CASSLSPGQLNEKLFF
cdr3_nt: TGTGCCAGCAGCTTAAGTCCGGGACAGCTCAATGAAAAACTGTTTTTT

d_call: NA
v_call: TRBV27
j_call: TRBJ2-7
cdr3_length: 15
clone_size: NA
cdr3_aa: CASRRTGTRAYEQYF
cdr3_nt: TGTGCCAGCAGACGAACCGGGACACGGGCATACGAGCAGTACTTC

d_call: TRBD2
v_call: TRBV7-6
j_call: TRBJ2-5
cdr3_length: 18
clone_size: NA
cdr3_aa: CASSLGTLAGGGQETQYF
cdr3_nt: TGTGCCAGCAGCTTAGGGACTTTAGCGGGAGGCGGGCAAGAGACCCAGTACTTC

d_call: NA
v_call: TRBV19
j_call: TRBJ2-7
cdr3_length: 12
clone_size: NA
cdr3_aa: CASNREGNEQYF
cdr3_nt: TGTGCCAGTAACAGGGAAGGCAACGAGCAGTACTTC

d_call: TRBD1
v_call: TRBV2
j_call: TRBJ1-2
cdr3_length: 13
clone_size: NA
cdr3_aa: CASTEQGARGYTF
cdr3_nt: TGTGCCAGCACAGAACAGGGGGCGCGGGGCTACACCTTC

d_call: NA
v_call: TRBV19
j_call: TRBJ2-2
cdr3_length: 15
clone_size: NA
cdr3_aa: CASSIQSTNTGELFF
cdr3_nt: TGTGCCAGTAGCATACAGAGCACGAACACCGGGGAGCTGTTTTTT

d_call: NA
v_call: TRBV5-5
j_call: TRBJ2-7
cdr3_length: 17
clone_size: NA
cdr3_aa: CASSLGTAAQQAYEQYF
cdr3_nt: TGTGCCAGCAGCTTGGGGACAGCCGCCCAGCAGGCCTACGAGCAGTACTTC

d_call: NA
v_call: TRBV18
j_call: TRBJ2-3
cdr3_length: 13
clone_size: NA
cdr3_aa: CASSPRALDTQYF
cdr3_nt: TGTGCCAGCTCACCACGCGCTCTAGATACGCAGTATTTT

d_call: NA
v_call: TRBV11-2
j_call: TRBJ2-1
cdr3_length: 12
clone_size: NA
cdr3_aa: CASSPSTGVQFF
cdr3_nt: TGTGCCAGCAGCCCCTCGACCGGGGTGCAGTTCTTC

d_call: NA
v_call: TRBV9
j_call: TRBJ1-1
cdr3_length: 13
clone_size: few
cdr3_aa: CASSVGTFERAFF
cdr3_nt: TGTGCCAGCAGCGTAGGGACCTTTGAACGAGCTTTCTTT

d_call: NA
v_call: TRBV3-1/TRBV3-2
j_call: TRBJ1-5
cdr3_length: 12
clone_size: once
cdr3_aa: CASSQRSGPQHF
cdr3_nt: TGTGCCAGCAGCCAACGGTCTGGGCCCCAGCATTTT

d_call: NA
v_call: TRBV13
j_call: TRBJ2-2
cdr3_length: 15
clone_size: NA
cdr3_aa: CASSLGRIYTGELFF
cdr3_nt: TGTGCCAGCAGCTTAGGCCGAATATACACCGGGGAGCTGTTTTTT

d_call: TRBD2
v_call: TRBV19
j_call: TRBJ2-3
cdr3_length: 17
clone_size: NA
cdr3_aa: CASSKGTSGRAKDTQYF
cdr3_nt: TGTGCCAGTAGTAAAGGGACTAGCGGGAGGGCAAAGGATACGCAGTATTTT